What follows are 26 T cell receptor beta chains derived from one specimen sequenced in a study of blood T cell repertoires in COVID-19. Generated by immunoSEQ multiplex PCR, the TCRdb table keeps only in-frame clones and is missing some. The sample includes approximately 360,000 clones, approximately 90% of them seen just once. The sequenced sample was PBMCs or T cells enriched from blood (not recorded which). Every receptor here comes from a woman aged 25-40 years with acute COVID-19.

The chain carries TRBV12-3 or TRBV12-4 and TRBJ1-2, with a tentative D call TRBD1 (5 bases). This CDR3 has 13 residues. The ends were cut back, 6 bases at V and 8 bases at J, with 16 bases in the middle. CDR3 in DNA: TGTGCCAGCAGCACCCATCGCCGGGGGGGCTACACCTTC. This translates into CASSTHRRGGYTF.

The V and J genes are TRBV6-2 or TRBV6-3 and TRBJ2-7; no firm D call. Per germline, CDR1 MNHEY and CDR2 SVGEGT. V was shortened by 4 bases and J by 0 bases, with 7 bases between the two germline ends. The CDR3 loop spans 13 amino acids. CDR3 loop: CASSWASSYEQYF. CDR3 DNA: TGTGCCAGCAGTTGGGCCTCCTCCTACGAGCAGTACTTC.

On this clone: The DNA is omitted, as the CDR3 cannot be located on it reliably, and the CDR3 follows TCRdb's listing. The chain has TRBV28 and TRBJ2-7; the table's TRBD1 call for D was not verified on the DNA. Germline-derived CDR1 and CDR2 are MDHEN and SYDVKM. Including both end residues, the CDR3 is 14 amino acids long. This CDR3 reads CASSFLAGPYEQYF.

The CDR3 loop reads CASSLERGTNTGELFF. The CDR3 DNA sequence: TGCGCCAGCAGCTTGGAGCGGGGAACGAACACCGGGGAGCTGTTTTTT. V and J are TRBV5-1 and TRBJ2-2; 7 bases are a match to TRBD2. The CDR3 sequence is 16 residues long. Looked up from germline, CDR1 is SGHRS and CDR2 is YFSETQ. Unmatched junction bases numbered 2, after V lost 0 bases and J lost 0 bases.

J is TRBJ1-2 and V is TRBV5-1; TRBD1 might be the D (6 bases). This CDR3 spans 14 amino acids. Germline-derived CDR1 and CDR2 are SGHRS and YFSETQ. Trimming took 3 bases from V and 2 from J, leaving 11 bases between them. This chain's CDR3 is CASSSLDRNYGYTF. The CDR3 nucleotides read TGCGCCAGCAGCTCTTTGGACAGAAACTATGGCTACACCTTC.

The chain carries TRBV4-1 and TRBJ2-7, with 11 bases identical to TRBD2. Losses at the gene ends were 4 bases for V and 3 bases for J; bases not matched to a gene: 8. Germline CDR1 reads MGHRA; CDR2 reads YSYEKL. The length of the CDR3 is 16 residues. Written as DNA, the CDR3 is TGCGCCAGCAGCCGCATTAGCGGGGGGGCCAACTACGAGCAGTACTTC. It yields the protein CASSRISGGANYEQYF.

The rearrangement uses TRBV3-1 (or the pseudogene TRBV3-2) and TRBJ1-1; 8 nucleotides line up with TRBD1. The germline gives CDR1 LGHDT, CDR2 YNNKEL (reference sequence). Trimming cost V 4 bases and J 4 bases; bases outside gene matches: 8. The CDR3 is 15 residues long. The CDR3 region is CASSPRDRWGTEAFF. The CDR3 region has the DNA TGTGCCAGCAGCCCGCGGGACAGGTGGGGCACTGAAGCTTTCTTT.

This chain links TRBV5-1 with TRBJ1-1; the match to TRBD1 covers 10 bases. V lost 4 bases to trimming and J lost 1 base; unmatched junction nucleotides: 7. CDR3 length: 16 amino acids. Germline CDR1 and CDR2: SGHRS and YFSETQ. The CDR3 DNA sequence: TGCGCCAGCAGCGAGAGGGACAGGGGAGAGAACACTGAAGCTTTCTTT. Translated, it gives CASSERDRGENTEAFF.

The chain combines TRBV12-3 or TRBV12-4 with TRBJ1-2, with D maybe TRBD1 (5 bases). V lost 5 bases, J lost 8 bases, and 15 bases lay in between. CDR3 length equals 13 residues. CDR3 loop: CASSLGRVLGYTF. CDR3 nucleotides: TGTGCCAGCAGTCTGGGGCGTGTATTAGGCTACACCTTC.

This chain uses TRBV2 with TRBJ1-2, with TRBD1 as a possible D gene (6 bases). Germline lookup yields CDR1 SNHLY and CDR2 FYNNEI. The CDR3 loop spans 12 amino acids. The V and J ends lost 7 bases and 4 bases respectively, with 10 bases between them. In nucleotides, the CDR3 is TGTGCCAGCACGGGACAAGTCTATGGCTACACCTTC. Translating it yields CASTGQVYGYTF.

The chain recombines TRBV2 with TRBJ2-1, with 11 bases that match TRBD1. The germline V gene has CDR1 SNHLY and CDR2 FYNNEI. Trimming at V came to 6 bases and at J to 3 bases, leaving 16 bases not matched to a gene. The CDR3 is 19 amino acids. Written as DNA, the CDR3 is TGTGCCAGCAGCTACCGGACAGGGGGCGGGCGGGGTAACTACAATGAGCAGTTCTTC. Protein product: CASSYRTGGGRGNYNEQFF.

This clone was counted once. The V call is TRBV2, the J call TRBJ1-1; 11 nucleotides agree with TRBD1. V was clipped by 6 bases and J by 4 bases; unmatched bases: 7. Germline CDR1 SNHLY, CDR2 FYNNEI. The CDR3 consists of 15 residues. The CDR3: CASRVGQGATTEAFF. The CDR3 DNA sequence: TGTGCCAGCAGGGTCGGACAGGGGGCAACCACTGAAGCTTTCTTT.

The chain joins TRBV5-8 to TRBJ1-4; the D gene is possibly TRBD1 (6 bases). Germline loops: CDR1 SGHTS, CDR2 YDEGEE. The CDR3 is made up of 15 amino acids. V lost 4 bases and J 4 bases, leaving 14 bases between the germline ends. CDR3 amino acids: CASSDRDTINEKLFF. The CDR3 DNA sequence: TGTGCCAGCAGCGACCGGGACACCATTAATGAAAAACTGTTTTTT.

V is TRBV5-1 and J is TRBJ1-4, with 7 nucleotides matching TRBD1. The ends lost 4 bases at V and 10 bases at J; junction bases unmatched: 10. CDR3 size: 14 residues. Germline CDR1 reads SGHRS; CDR2 reads YFSETQ. The CDR3 DNA follows: TGCGCCAGCAGCCCTGACAGGGCCCAGGGAAAACTGTTTTTT. Translating it yields CASSPDRAQGKLFF.

J is TRBJ1-4 and V is TRBV28; TRBD1 matches 12 bases. The V gene end was trimmed by 5 bases and the J gene end by 14 bases; junction bases not matched to a gene: 12. This CDR3 region has 15 residues. Germline V gene lookup returns CDR1 MDHEN and CDR2 SYDVKM. This chain's CDR3 is CASSPSGTGGAELFF. DNA of the CDR3: TGTGCCAGCAGTCCTTCCGGGACAGGGGGCGCCGAGCTGTTTTTT.

The chain links TRBV12-3 or TRBV12-4 to TRBJ1-2; TRBD1 aligns across 7 bases. The CDR3 contains 13 residues. The V gene end was trimmed by 3 bases and the J gene end by 8 bases; junction bases not matched to a gene: 6. CDR3 loop: CASSFRQGYGYTF. The DNA of the CDR3 is TGTGCCAGCAGTTTTCGACAGGGCTACGGCTACACCTTC.

The V call is TRBV7-3, the J call TRBJ2-1; 9 nucleotides line up with TRBD1. Per the germline V gene, CDR1 is SGHTA and CDR2 is FQGTGA. The CDR3 is 12 amino acids. V lost 3 bases to trimming and J lost 12 bases; unmatched junction nucleotides: 3. CDR3 sequence: CASSLGTGLQFF. The DNA for the CDR3 is TGTGCCAGCAGCTTGGGGACAGGGTTGCAGTTCTTC. The complete variable domain, with remaining parts taken from reference TRBV7-3 and TRBJ2-1, reads GAGVSQTPSNKVTEKGKYVELRCDPISGHTALYWYRQSLGQGPEFLIYFQGTGAADDSGLPNDRFFAVRPEGSVSTLKIQRTERGDSAVYLCASSLGTGLQFFGPGTRLTVL.

The rearrangement joins TRBV21-1 to TRBJ2-7; TRBD2 reflects the table's D call only, with no check against the DNA. TRBV21-1 is designated a pseudogene. The CDR3 is made up of 16 amino acids. The CDR3 coding sequence is TGTGCCAGCAGCAAAGGCAGGCTAGCGGATTGCTACGAGCAGTACTTC. Translation: CASSKGRLADCYEQYF.

The gene calls are TRBV6-2 or TRBV6-3 and TRBJ1-5; 8 bases fit TRBD1. V lost 2 bases, J lost 5 bases, and 11 bases stayed unmatched. Germline V gene data show CDR1 as MNHEY and CDR2 as SVGEGT. CDR3 length: 17 residues. Here the CDR3 DNA reads TGTGCCAGCAGTTACCCCCGGGACAGGCGCTACTATCAGCCCCAGCATTTT. It specifies CASSYPRDRRYYQPQHF.

This clone is a singleton in its sample. This chain uses TRBV12-5 with TRBJ1-1; D is possibly TRBD1 (5 bases). This CDR3 has 16 amino acids. Per the germline V gene, CDR1 is LGHNT and CDR2 is FRNRAP. The ends were cut back, 0 bases at V and 0 bases at J, with 11 bases in the middle. CDR3 nucleotide sequence: TGTGCTAGTGGTTTGGTAGGCACAGGTCTGAACACTGAAGCTTTCTTT. Its translation is CASGLVGTGLNTEAFF.

This chain joins TRBV5-5 and TRBJ2-3; 9 nucleotides align to TRBD2. V shed 4 bases, J shed 0 bases, and the junction held 12 bases outside the gene matches. The CDR3 length is 18 residues. In germline, CDR1 is SGHKS, CDR2 YYEKEE (reference sequence). This chain's CDR3 is CASSPRISSGASTDTQYF. The DNA of the CDR3 is TGTGCCAGCAGCCCCAGAATCTCTAGCGGGGCTAGCACAGATACGCAGTATTTT.

The rearrangement uses TRBV19 and TRBJ2-7; TRBD1 might be the D (6 bases). The CDR3 consists of 13 residues. The ends were cut back, 7 bases at V and 0 bases at J, with 10 bases in the middle. CDR1 LNHDA and CDR2 SQIVND come from the germline V gene (reference sequence). CDR3: CASMGDNSYEQYF. In nucleotides, the CDR3 is TGTGCCAGTATGGGGGACAACTCCTACGAGCAGTACTTC.

The DNA of the CDR3 is TGTGCCAGCAGCTTGGCAGGCAGGGGCACCGGGGAGCTGTTTTTT. Amino acid sequence: CASSLAGRGTGELFF. V and J are TRBV7-2 and TRBJ2-2, with D perhaps matching TRBD1 (6 bases). This CDR3 spans 15 amino acids. The germline V and J ends were trimmed by 3 bases and 4 bases, with 12 bases remaining between them. Germline values: CDR1 SGHTA, CDR2 FQGNSA.

V and J are TRBV2 and TRBJ1-2, with D hard to call. CDR1 and CDR2 from the germline V gene are SNHLY and FYNNEI. Trimming took 3 bases from V and 4 from J, leaving 12 bases between them. The CDR3 has 14 residues. The CDR3 protein is CASSDPRTRYGYTF. The CDR3 DNA reads TGTGCCAGCAGTGACCCTAGAACCCGCTATGGCTACACCTTC.

The V and J genes are TRBV6-5 and TRBJ1-5, with D perhaps matching TRBD1 (6 bases). With 10 bases removed from V and 3 bases from J, the gap between germline ends came to 16 bases. Germline assignment: CDR1 MNHEY and CDR2 SVGAGI. The CDR3 runs to 14 residues. CDR3 nucleotides: TGTGCCACCGACCCAGGGGATAACAATCAGCCCCAGCATTTT. This sequence encodes CATDPGDNNQPQHF.

The chain links TRBV5-4 to TRBJ2-3; 8 nucleotides align to TRBD2. The CDR3 sequence is 17 residues long. The ends lost 2 bases at V and 3 bases at J; junction bases unmatched: 11. CDR1 SGHNT and CDR2 YYREEE come from the germline V gene (reference sequence). The CDR3 DNA reads TGTGCCAGCAGCTTCGGTCCGGGGGGGCCGGGAACAGATACGCAGTATTTT. It specifies CASSFGPGGPGTDTQYF.